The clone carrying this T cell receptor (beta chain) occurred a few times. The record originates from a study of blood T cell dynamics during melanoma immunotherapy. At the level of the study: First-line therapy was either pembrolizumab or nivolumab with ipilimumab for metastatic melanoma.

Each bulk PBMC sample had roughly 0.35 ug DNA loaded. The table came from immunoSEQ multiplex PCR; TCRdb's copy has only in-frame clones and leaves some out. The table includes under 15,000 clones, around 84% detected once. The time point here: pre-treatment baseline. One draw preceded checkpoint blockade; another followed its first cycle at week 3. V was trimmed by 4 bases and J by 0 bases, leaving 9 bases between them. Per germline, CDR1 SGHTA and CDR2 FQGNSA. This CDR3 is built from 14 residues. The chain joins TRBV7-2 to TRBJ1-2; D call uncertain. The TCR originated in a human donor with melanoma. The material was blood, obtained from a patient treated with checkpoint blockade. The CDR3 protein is CASSSDGTNYGYTF. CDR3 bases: TGTGCCAGCAGCTCGGACGGAACTAACTATGGCTACACCTTC.